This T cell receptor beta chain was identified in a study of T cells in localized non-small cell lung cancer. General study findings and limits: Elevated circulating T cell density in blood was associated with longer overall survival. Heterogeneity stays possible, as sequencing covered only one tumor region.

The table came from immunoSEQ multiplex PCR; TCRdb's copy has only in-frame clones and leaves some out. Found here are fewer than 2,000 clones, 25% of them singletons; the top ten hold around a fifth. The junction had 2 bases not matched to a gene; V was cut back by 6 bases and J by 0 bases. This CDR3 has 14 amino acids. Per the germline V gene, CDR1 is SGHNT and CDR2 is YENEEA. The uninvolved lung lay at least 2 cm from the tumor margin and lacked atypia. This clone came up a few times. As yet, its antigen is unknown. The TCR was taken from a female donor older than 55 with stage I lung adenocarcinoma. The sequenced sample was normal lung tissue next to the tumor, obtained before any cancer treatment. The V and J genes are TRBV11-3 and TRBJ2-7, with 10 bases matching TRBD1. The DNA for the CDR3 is TGTGCCAGCAGGGGACAGGGGATCTCCTACGAGCAGTACTTC. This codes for CASRGQGISYEQYF. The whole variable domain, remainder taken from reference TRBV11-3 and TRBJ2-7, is EAGVVQSPRYKIIEKKQPVAFWCNPISGHNTLYWYLQNLGQGPELLIRYENEEAVDDSQLPKDRFSAERLKGVDSTLKIQPAELGDSAVYLCASRGQGISYEQYFGPGTRLTVT.